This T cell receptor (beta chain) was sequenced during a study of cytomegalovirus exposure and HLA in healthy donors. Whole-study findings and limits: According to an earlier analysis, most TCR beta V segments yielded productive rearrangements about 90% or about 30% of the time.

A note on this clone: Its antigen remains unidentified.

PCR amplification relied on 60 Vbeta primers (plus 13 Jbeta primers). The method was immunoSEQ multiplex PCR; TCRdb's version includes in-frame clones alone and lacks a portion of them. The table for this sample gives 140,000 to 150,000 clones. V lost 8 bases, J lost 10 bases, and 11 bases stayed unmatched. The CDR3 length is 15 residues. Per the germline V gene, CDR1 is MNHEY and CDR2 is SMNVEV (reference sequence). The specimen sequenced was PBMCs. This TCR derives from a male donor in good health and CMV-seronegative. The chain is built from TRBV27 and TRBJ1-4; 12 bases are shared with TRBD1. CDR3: CASGEGTGGGVKLFF. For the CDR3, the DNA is TGTGCCAGCGGGGAAGGGACAGGGGGCGGGGTAAAACTGTTTTTT.